Included here is one T cell receptor beta chain sequence, with context. Antigen specificity is unknown. The junction differs from germline at one of its ends, possibly a read error. Germline values: CDR1 MDHEN, CDR2 SYDVKM. The CDR3 has 16 residues. This sample was included in a study of CD8 T cells in Susac syndrome. Overall study: Clinically active disease was present in 5 or 6 of the sequenced Susac syndrome patients. About 8 of these patients were in remission. General observations from the study: When the CD4+ T cell repertoires of patients with Susac syndrome were examined, they did not show any clonal expansion.

Random hexamers primed reverse transcription of about 0.45 to 1 ug RNA. TCRdb reprocessed the immunoSEQ multiplex PCR reads with MiXCR, giving one entry per CDR3 protein. The data contain some 250,000 distinct CDR3 sequences, almost 97% of them singletons. TEMRA cells were FACS-enriched and CD8+ and CD4+ T cells negatively isolated. The sequence was obtained from a human donor with Susac syndrome. The V and J genes are TRBV28 and TRBJ2-7; possibly TRBD1 for D (7 bases). The sample comprised CD4+ T cells from PBMCs. The CDR3 region is CAGSSRRQGGQYEQYF. The CDR3 nucleotides are TGTGCCGGCAGCTCCCGCCGACAGGGAGGTCAATACGAGCAGTACTTC.